This T cell receptor beta chain is drawn from a study of T cell responses to AZD1222 COVID-19 vaccine. Looking at the study overall: The analysis combined second doses at about 4 or about 12 weeks. Findings of the study overall: Two AZD1222 administrations were followed by greater Spike-specific TCR breadth and depth. Repertoires were obtained only post-peak T cell response. CD4 TCRs covered the whole spike, strongest at regions 160-218 and 743-854.

Of note for this clone: Its antigen is unidentified.

Sequencing used immunoSEQ multiplex PCR; TCRdb keeps in-frame clones, though not all of them. This sample has some 130,000 clones, with over 75% found just once. Sequencing was performed on peripheral blood, taken on day 0 of AZD1222 vaccination. The TCR sequence derives from an adult in good health.

The CDR3 reads CARGTWGGPRANEKLFF. The CDR3 DNA follows: TGTGCCAGAGGGACTTGGGGTGGGCCTCGGGCTAATGAAAAACTGTTTTTT. The chain couples TRBV21-1 to TRBJ1-4. TRBV21-1 is shown as a pseudogene. The CDR3 totals 17 residues.